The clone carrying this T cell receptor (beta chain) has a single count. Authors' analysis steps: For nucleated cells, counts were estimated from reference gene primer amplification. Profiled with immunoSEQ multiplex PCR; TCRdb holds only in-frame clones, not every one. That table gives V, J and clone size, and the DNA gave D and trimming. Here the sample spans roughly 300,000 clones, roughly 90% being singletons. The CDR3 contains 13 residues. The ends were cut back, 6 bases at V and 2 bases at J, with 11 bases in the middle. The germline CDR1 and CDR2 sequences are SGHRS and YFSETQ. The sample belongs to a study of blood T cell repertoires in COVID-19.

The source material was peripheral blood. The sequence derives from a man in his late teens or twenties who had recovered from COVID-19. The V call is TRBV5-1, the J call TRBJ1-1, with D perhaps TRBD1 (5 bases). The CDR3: CASNSGTNTEAFF. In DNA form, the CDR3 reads TGCGCCAGCAACTCCGGGACTAACACTGAAGCTTTCTTT.